Sequencing of this TCR beta chain was carried out in a study of T-cell memory formation after mild COVID-19. This clonotype was seen repeatedly, ten times or more. This CDR3 region has 15 residues. Germline assignment: CDR1 SGHRS and CDR2 YFSETQ. J was trimmed by 7 bases and V by 0 bases; bases with no gene match: 5. TCRdb itself ran the 5' RACE reads through MiXCR, one entry per CDR3 protein. This sample yields about 400,000 distinct CDR3 sequences, of which about a quarter are seen a single time; around 13% belongs to the top ten. This TCR derives from an adult woman who had mild COVID-19 (a few samples of this study predate the infection). Cell type and time point are not known. Sample: PBMCs or a T cell subset sorted from them (not recorded which). The J gene is TRBJ2-1, the V gene TRBV5-1; 9 positions match TRBD2. As DNA, the CDR3 is TGCGCCAGCAGCTTGGCGGCTAGCGGGACTAATGAGCAGTTCTTC. It encodes CASSLAASGTNEQFF.